This TCR beta chain was recovered during a study of CD8 T cells in Susac syndrome. Reverse transcription of roughly 0.5 to 1 ug RNA was carried out with random hexamers. Amplification of the TCR beta CDR3 was carried out by immunoSEQ multiplex PCR, which spanned a total of 54 Vbeta and 13 Jbeta segments. TCRdb called the immunoSEQ multiplex PCR reads again in MiXCR, with one record for every CDR3 protein. The table includes 240,000 or so distinct CDR3 sequences, 95% to 97% detected once. Germline CDR1 reads DFQATT; CDR2 reads SNEGSKA (reference sequence). CDR3 length: 18 residues. The trim removed 2 bases at V and 8 bases at J, leaving 15 bases unmatched. The diagnostic criteria were recently defined, and patients with Susac syndrome met them for definite or probable disease.

The receptor's source is a human donor with Susac syndrome. The specimen was CD4+ T cells from PBMCs. The rearrangement links TRBV20-1 to TRBJ1-4; 12 positions match TRBD1. CDR3 sequence reads: CSARTWKGQGAAREKLFF. CDR3 in DNA: TGCAGTGCTAGAACGTGGAAGGGACAGGGGGCGGCGCGGGAAAAACTGTTTTTT.